Listed below are T cell receptor beta chains from one sample, sequenced in a study of CD8+ T cells in alopecia areata. Profiled with immunoSEQ multiplex PCR; TCRdb holds only in-frame clones, not every one. The sample carries about 13,000 clones, 65% to 70% recorded once. The sample was skin, taken at week 4, from a patient treated with tofacitinib. The receptors stem from a human donor with alopecia areata. Each CDR3 is given with its conserved first and last residue. A D gene is named only where the DNA matches it firmly. For some rows the clone size is stated as once, few or many, or as a class when expanded; others skip it.

clone_size	d_call	cdr3_length	j_call	v_call	cdr3_nt	cdr3_aa
NA	NA	15	TRBJ1-5	TRBV6-6	TGTGCCAGCGGAGTTCTAGGGGATAGCAATCAGCCCCAGCATTTT	CASGVLGDSNQPQHF
NA	NA	15	TRBJ1-1	TRBV19	TGTGCCAGTAGTATTATTTGGAGGGGAGCTACTGAAGCTTTCTTT	CASSIIWRGATEAFF
NA	NA	16	TRBJ2-3	TRBV11-2	TGTGCCAGCAGCTTAAGGGGGGGGGCCAGAACAGATACGCAGTATTTT	CASSLRGGARTDTQYF
few	NA	14	TRBJ1-5	TRBV6-5	TGTGCCAGCAGTTACTCGAGGGGGGGGCAGCCCCAGCATTTT	CASSYSRGGQPQHF
NA	NA	14	TRBJ2-1	TRBV4-2	TGTGCCAGCAGCCAAGAAAAACAGTACAATGAGCAGTTCTTC	CASSQEKQYNEQFF
few	NA	13	TRBJ1-2	TRBV5-1	TGCGCCAGCAGCCCCAGCGTTAGCTATGGCTACACCTTC	CASSPSVSYGYTF
NA	TRBD1	18	TRBJ1-5	TRBV23-1	TGCGCCAGCAGTCCACTTCGAATACAGGGGGCGACGCGTCAGCCCCAGCATTTT	CASSPLRIQGATRQPQHF
few	NA	15	TRBJ1-1	TRBV25-1	TGTGCCAGCAGCAAAACCTCCGGGGTAGGCACTGAAGCTTTCTTT	CASSKTSGVGTEAFF
NA	NA	15	TRBJ2-5	TRBV15	TGTGCCACCAGCAGAGATGGGAGCTGGGAGGAGACCCAGTACTTC	CATSRDGSWEETQYF
NA	NA	12	TRBJ1-6	TRBV7-9	TGTGCCAGCAGCTGGTACGATTCACCCCTCCACTTT	CASSWYDSPLHF
NA	NA	14	TRBJ1-1	TRBV5-1	TGCGCCAGCAGCTCGCTTACAGGGAGGACTGAAGCTTTCTTT	CASSSLTGRTEAFF
few	NA	10	TRBJ2-3	TRBV2	TGTGCCAGCGCCAGGGATACGCAGTATTTT	CASARDTQYF
few	NA	19	TRBJ2-7	TRBV4-1	TGCGCCAGCAGCTCCCCCAGACAGGGAGGTGTTGGGGTTTCCTACGAGCAGTACTTC	CASSSPRQGGVGVSYEQYF
NA	TRBD2	15	TRBJ2-7	TRBV6-1	TGTGCCAGCAGTGATGCGGGGGGGCAGAACGGCGAGCAGTACTTC	CASSDAGGQNGEQYF
NA	TRBD1	15	TRBJ2-1	TRBV19	TGTGCCAGTAGCACCGGGACAGGGGACTACAATGAGCAGTTCTTC	CASSTGTGDYNEQFF
NA	NA	11	TRBJ1-4	TRBV2	TGTGCCAGCAGTTCGGGTGAAAAACTGTTTTTT	CASSSGEKLFF
NA	TRBD1	15	TRBJ2-3	TRBV7-7	TGTGCTAGCAGCTTAGCCGGGACAGGGGCAGATACGCAGTATTTT	CASSLAGTGADTQYF
few	TRBD1	15	TRBJ2-3	TRBV4-1	TGCGCCAGCAGCCGGGCAGGGGGCGCGGCAGATACGCAGTATTTT	CASSRAGGAADTQYF
NA	NA	10	TRBJ2-3	TRBV6-1	TGTGCCAGCAGGGGGGATACGCAGTATTTT	CASRGDTQYF
few	NA	15	TRBJ1-3	TRBV23-1	TGCGCCAGCCGTCACCGGGGCCCCGGACGAGACACCATATATTTT	CASRHRGPGRDTIYF
NA	TRBD1	22	TRBJ2-4	TRBV12-5	TGTGCTAGTGGTTTGGGGCTCCGGGACAGGGTTACGAGGGGCAACATCAAAAACATTCAGTACTTC	CASGLGLRDRVTRGNIKNIQYF
once	NA	14	TRBJ1-4	TRBV6-5	TGTGCCAGCAGTTACCGCGGCAGCAATGAAAAACTGTTTTTT	CASSYRGSNEKLFF
once	TRBD2	19	TRBJ2-2	TRBV10-1	TGCGCCAGCACCCCTACCGGACTAGCGGGGGCTACGAACACCGGGGAGCTGTTTTTT	CASTPTGLAGATNTGELFF
NA	TRBD1	16	TRBJ2-2	TRBV4-3	TGCGCCAGCAGCCAAGTGGCAGGGGGCTATACCGGGGAGCTGTTTTTT	CASSQVAGGYTGELFF
NA	NA	16	TRBJ2-2	TRBV7-2	TGTGCCAGCAGCTTATGGTTAGGTCAGAACACCGGGGAGCTGTTTTTT	CASSLWLGQNTGELFF
few	NA	16	TRBJ1-6	TRBV7-8	TGTGCCAGCAGCTTAGCGGTGCAGGGCGTCCGGTCACCCCTCCACTTT	CASSLAVQGVRSPLHF
NA	NA	13	TRBJ2-5	TRBV7-2	TGTGCCAGCAGCTTAGTGTCTAGCGAGACCCAGTACTTC	CASSLVSSETQYF
once	NA	16	TRBJ2-7	TRBV7-2	TGTGCCAGCAGCTTAGATTTGGCGGAAAGCTCCTACGAGCAGTACTTC	CASSLDLAESSYEQYF